The clone carrying this T cell receptor (beta chain) has just a few counts. CDR3 size: 15 residues. Germline V gives CDR1 SGDLS, CDR2 YYNGEE. Trimming pared 2 bases from V and 0 bases from J, leaving 10 bases between. A J-beta primer mix and a sample-barcoded 5' primer were used in a second PCR of about 7 to 12 cycles. TCRdb analysed the 5' RACE reads with MiXCR anew, one entry per CDR3 protein. The table records approximately 760,000 distinct CDR3 sequences, around 25% of them present only once. The data are from a study of blood T cells in healthy people across ages. The same data also went into a second study, on T cells of mothers and their children. According to that study: Six children, together with their three healthy Caucasian mothers, made up the donors. Overlap measured in related mother-child pairs was slightly, non-significantly higher than in unrelated pairs.

The chain couples TRBV9 to TRBJ2-3; D remains ambiguous. The receptor was isolated from a boy between 10 and 17 years old in good health. Sequencing used blood. CDR3 sequence reads: CASSVEIFSTDTQYF. The CDR3 DNA sequence: TGTGCCAGCAGCGTCGAGATTTTTAGCACAGATACGCAGTATTTT.